This T cell receptor beta chain derives from a study of blood T cells in healthy people across ages. CDR3 length equals 14 residues. V was pared by 6 bases and J by 4 bases, with 16 bases between. CDR1 is DFQATT and CDR2 is SNEGSKA in the germline V gene (reference sequence). In the case of this clonotype: The antigen remains undetermined.

Points from the study as a whole: Estimates based on one million T cells were treated as lower bounds. Among long-lived donors, naive CD4+ cells were more numerous and diversity higher than in aged donors.

Primers used in a second PCR of roughly 6 to 11 cycles were a sample-barcoded 5' primer and a J-beta primer mix. TCRdb reprocessed the 5' RACE reads via MiXCR and lists one record per CDR3 protein. The sample lists about 1 million distinct CDR3 sequences, 40% to 45% occurring once. The chain recombines TRBV20-1 with TRBJ2-1, with D possibly being TRBD2 (5 bases). This receptor was taken from a woman aged 55-70 years in good health. Sequencing used blood. CDR3 nucleotides: TGCAGTGCAAGCTCCGGGATGCTTTACAATGAGCAGTTCTTC. This encodes CSASSGMLYNEQFF.